These 10 T cell receptor beta chains were sequenced from one sample in a study of T-cell memory formation after mild COVID-19. TCRdb reanalysed the 5' RACE reads using MiXCR and keeps one entry per CDR3 protein. Of about 140,000 distinct CDR3 sequences in the sample, more than 13% were seen once. Material for sequencing was PBMCs or a T cell subset sorted from them (not recorded which). These receptors came from an adult woman who had mild COVID-19 (a few samples of this study predate the infection). Cell type and time point are not known.

This clonotype has only a few counts. The gene calls are TRBV20-1 and TRBJ2-1; 8 nucleotides match TRBD2. The V segment lost 0 bases and the J segment 9 bases; nucleotides outside the gene matches: 13. The CDR3 has 16 amino acids. Germline values: CDR1 DFQATT, CDR2 SNEGSKA (reference sequence). The chain's CDR3 is CSARDGTGLVYGEQFF. CDR3 DNA: TGCAGTGCTAGAGATGGAACGGGACTAGTTTACGGTGAGCAGTTCTTC.

This clonotype was seen many times. The gene calls are TRBV3-1 and TRBJ2-1; 8 positions match TRBD1. V lost 5 bases and J lost 4; bases outside the gene matches: 10. The germline gives CDR1 LGHDT, CDR2 YNNKEL (reference sequence). The CDR3 extends over 16 amino acids. CDR3 DNA sequence: TGTGCCAGCAGCGAGTACCCAGGGGGCGCTTACAATGAGCAGTTCTTC. It translates to CASSEYPGGAYNEQFF.

This clonotype has just a few counts. J is TRBJ1-1 and V is TRBV9, with 9 nucleotides matching TRBD1. With V trimmed by 2 bases and J by 4 bases, 6 bases remained unmatched. This CDR3 spans 15 amino acids. Germline V CDR1 and CDR2: SGDLS, YYNGEE. CDR3 in amino acids: CASSVGTGWATEAFF. The CDR3 nucleotides read TGTGCCAGCAGCGTCGGGACAGGGTGGGCCACTGAAGCTTTCTTT.

The genes are TRBV12-3 or TRBV12-4 and TRBJ2-7; either TRBD1 or TRBD2 may supply D (5 bases each). V was clipped by 10 bases and J by 9 bases, with 16 bases between them. This CDR3 contains 11 residues. CDR3 sequence (DNA): TGTGCCATCACAGTCCGGGGCGGGCAGTACTTC. The encoded protein is CAITVRGGQYF.

The chain carries TRBV30 and TRBJ2-2; D is uncertain. V lost 0 bases and J 4 bases, leaving 12 bases between the germline ends. The CDR3 runs 15 residues. The germline V gene has CDR1 GTSNPN and CDR2 SVGIG (reference sequence). Here the CDR3 reads CAWSVPFLATGELFF. DNA for the CDR3: TGTGCCTGGAGTGTACCATTCTTGGCCACCGGGGAGCTGTTTTTT.

The chain uses TRBV5-6 and TRBJ2-7; perhaps TRBD2 as D (5 bases). The CDR3 is made up of 13 amino acids. V lost 1 base to trimming and J lost 5 bases, with 10 bases between them. From germline, CDR1 is SGHDT and CDR2 YYEEEE. The CDR3 is CASSLTAADEQYF. The CDR3 nucleotides are TGTGCCAGCAGCTTGACAGCGGCGGACGAGCAGTACTTC.

This clonotype was seen a handful of times. The rearrangement links TRBV5-1 to TRBJ2-2; unclear D gene. Germline CDR1 reads SGHRS; CDR2 reads YFSETQ. V was pared by 3 bases and J by 3 bases, with 9 bases between. There are 14 residues in the CDR3. CDR3 sequence (DNA): TGCGCCAGCAGCTCCGGAGTTGACACCGGGGAGCTGTTTTTT. This gives the protein CASSSGVDTGELFF.

The table lists this clonotype with a few counts. The gene calls are TRBV4-3 and TRBJ2-1; no clear D gene. Trimming cost V 0 bases and J 4 bases, with 10 bases left between them. The CDR3 extends over 15 amino acids. Germline-derived CDR1 and CDR2 are LGHNA and YSLEER. The CDR3 DNA reads as TGCGCCAGCAGCCAAGATTCGACTGTTTACAATGAGCAGTTCTTC. Translation gives CASSQDSTVYNEQFF.

V gene TRBV12-3 or TRBV12-4 combines with J gene TRBJ2-3; the D is unclear. This CDR3 contains 16 residues. V lost 6 bases and J 2 bases, leaving 18 bases between the germline ends. In DNA, the CDR3 is TGTGCCAGCAGCCCCCCCGAGGTCGGCGTCACAGATACGCAGTATTTT. It specifies CASSPPEVGVTDTQYF.

The chain combines TRBV27 with TRBJ1-5; no definite D call. Per the germline V gene, CDR1 is MNHEY and CDR2 is SMNVEV (reference sequence). This CDR3 contains 13 residues. Trimming stripped 0 bases from V and 10 bases from J, with 10 bases between. The CDR3 nucleotides are TGTGCCAGCAGTTTATCCCAGTTCGGACCCCAGCATTTT. Translation gives CASSLSQFGPQHF.